This TCR beta chain was captured by sequencing in a study of T cells in tuberculosis. Turning to the study itself: Sequenced TCRs come from CD1B-GMM tetramer-binding T cells. A South African cohort included IGRA-negative adolescents, latently infected IGRA-positive adolescents and adults with active tuberculosis.

The protocol was immunoSEQ multiplex PCR, while the TCRdb copy is restricted to in-frame clones and leaves out a portion. In the table there are tens of thousands of clones, 90% to 95% of which are singletons. The sequenced sample consisted of PBMCs. This TCR was sampled from a donor aged 10-29 years with latent tuberculosis or without tuberculosis infection.

CDR3 amino acids: CASSLGLGGVGANVLTF. The CDR3 nucleotides are TGCGCCAGCAGCTTGGGGTTGGGGGGTGTTGGGGCCAACGTCCTGACTTTC. This rearrangement joins TRBV5-1 to TRBJ2-6, with TRBD2 as a possible D gene (6 bases). There are 17 residues in the CDR3. From germline, CDR1 is SGHRS and CDR2 YFSETQ. V lost 0 bases to trimming and J lost 3 bases, with 13 bases between them.